The clone carrying this T cell receptor (beta chain) occurred a few times. Antigen unknown. Documented time point: patch test 1, 2 weeks after DPC sensitization. The treatment is: therapeutic diphenylcyclopropenone sensitization with weekly scalp DPC. CDR3 length: 15 amino acids. Germline V lookup: CDR1 MNHEY, CDR2 SVGEGT. V lost 0 bases to trimming and J lost 5 bases, with 11 bases between them. Unique molecular identifiers were affixed to discrete cDNA molecules within the library. MiXCR, applied by TCRdb to the RACE reads, yields one record per CDR3 protein. The sample has approximately 79,000 distinct CDR3 sequences, 10% to 13% seen once. The data were obtained in a study of human T cells and chemical hapten exposure. Study-level findings and limits: PT1 expanded TCR numbers tracked positively with patch test score.

Sequencing was performed on whole blood, taken in connection with sensitization to the hapten diphenylcyclopropenone (DPC). The receptor was derived from a woman in her forties or fifties with alopecia areata. Some clones in this sample may be carry-over from other donors' samples. The V gene is TRBV6-2 or TRBV6-3, the J gene TRBJ2-1; TRBD2 might be the D (5 bases). The CDR3 reads CASSYSIDGNNEQFF. The DNA for the CDR3 is TGTGCCAGCAGTTACTCAATAGACGGGAACAATGAGCAGTTCTTC.